These T cell receptor beta chains were read from a single sample in a study of breast tumors, draining lymph nodes, adjacent tissues. TCRdb called the multiplex PCR reads again in MiXCR, with one record for every CDR3 protein. The sample lists about 300,000 distinct CDR3 sequences, 30% occurring once. The sequenced sample consisted of axillary lymph node tissue. The receptors derive from a female donor with breast cancer. Some clones in this sample may be carry-over from other donors' samples. The CDR3 runs from the conserved cysteine through the conserved F or W. A D gene is named only where the DNA matches it firmly. Some rows have no size entry. The others give once, few or many, or a class for an expanded clone.

clone_size cdr3_length j_call v_call d_call cdr3_aa cdr3_nt
NA 12 TRBJ1-1 TRBV7-8 NA CASSSLGTEAFF TGTGCCAGCAGCTCCCTGGGGACTGAAGCTTTCTTT
many 16 TRBJ2-2 TRBV5-1 TRBD2 CASSLVPSGPTGELFF TGCGCCAGCAGCTTGGTCCCTAGCGGACCCACCGGGGAGCTGTTTTTT
NA 15 TRBJ2-1 TRBV3-1 NA CASSQGASAYNEQFF TGTGCCAGCAGCCAAGGGGCTAGCGCTTACAATGAGCAGTTCTTC
many 13 TRBJ2-5 TRBV7-2 TRBD1 CASSLDPGGTQYF TGTGCCAGCAGCTTAGATCCAGGGGGGACCCAGTACTTC
NA 13 TRBJ1-2 TRBV30 NA CAWSVEPNYGYTF TGTGCCTGGAGTGTAGAACCAAACTATGGCTACACCTTC
few 17 TRBJ2-6 TRBV28 TRBD1 CASSFKDRFSGANVLTF TGTGCCAGCAGTTTTAAGGACAGGTTCTCTGGGGCCAACGTCCTGACTTTC
NA 12 TRBJ2-1 TRBV7-3 NA CASSYDRNEQFF TGTGCCAGCAGCTACGACAGGAATGAGCAGTTCTTC
many 14 TRBJ2-7 TRBV19 TRBD1 CASSRGQSSYEQYF TGTGCCAGTAGTAGGGGACAGAGCTCCTACGAGCAGTACTTC
few 21 TRBJ2-7 TRBV12-5 TRBD2 CASGLAPSTGTMLGRDYEQYF TGTGCTAGTGGTTTGGCCCCCTCAACCGGGACTATGTTGGGGAGGGACTACGAGCAGTACTTC
NA 13 TRBJ2-7 TRBV14 NA CASSPDTPYEQYF TGCGCCAGCAGCCCCGACACACCCTACGAGCAGTACTTC
few 16 TRBJ2-3 TRBV24-1 TRBD2 CASSPAGLVVTDTQYF TGTGCCAGCTCCCCCGCGGGACTAGTCGTGACAGATACGCAGTATTTT
many 13 TRBJ1-3 TRBV11-3 NA CASSLRQLDTIYF TGTGCCAGCAGCCTACGACAGCTCGACACCATATATTTT
NA 14 TRBJ2-1 TRBV20-1 NA CSARRGGGYNEQFF TGCAGTGCTAGAAGGGGGGGGGGCTACAATGAGCAGTTCTTC
many 16 TRBJ2-1 TRBV10-3 NA CAIASDITSPYNEQFF TGTGCCATCGCAAGTGATATCACATCCCCCTACAATGAGCAGTTCTTC
many 17 TRBJ1-2 TRBV19 NA CASHPKGGARNAYGYTF TGTGCCAGTCATCCCAAGGGAGGGGCCAGAAACGCTTATGGCTACACCTTC
NA 15 TRBJ2-5 TRBV20-1 NA CSATSGALYGETQYF TGCAGCGCTACATCAGGGGCTTTATACGGGGAGACCCAGTACTTC
many 15 TRBJ2-5 TRBV4-1 TRBD1 CASSQPGTGLETQYF TGCGCCAGCAGCCAGCCCGGGACAGGGTTGGAGACCCAGTACTTC
many 14 TRBJ2-3 TRBV7-2 NA CASSLKGTTDTQYF TGTGCCAGCAGCTTAAAGGGGACCACAGATACGCAGTATTTT
many 16 TRBJ1-2 TRBV9 NA CASSGPRDSVIYGYTF TGTGCCAGCAGCGGACCGAGGGACTCCGTAATCTATGGCTACACCTTC
NA 14 TRBJ1-4 TRBV6-1 NA CASTLRATNEKPFF TGTGCCAGCACCTTGCGTGCAACTAATGAGAAACCGTTTTTT
many 14 TRBJ2-6 TRBV9 NA CASSAPSRGDVLTF TGTGCCAGCAGCGCCCCAAGTAGAGGGGACGTCCTGACTTTC
NA 15 TRBJ2-2 TRBV2 TRBD2 CASRGTSSNTGELLF TGTGCCAGCAGGGGGACTAGTTCGAACACCGGGGAGCTGCTTTTT
many 12 TRBJ2-3 TRBV5-1 NA CASSLALDTQYF TGTGCCAGCAGCTTAGCACTGGATACGCAGTATTTT
many 16 TRBJ1-6 TRBV6-6 TRBD1 CASSYSEGAWNSPLHF TGTGCCAGCAGTTACTCCGAGGGGGCGTGGAATTCACCCCTCCACTTT
NA 16 TRBJ2-7 TRBV6-2/TRBV6-3 TRBD2 CASSPTSSGRPYEQYF TGTGCCAGCAGCCCGACCTCTAGCGGTCGACCCTACGAGCAGTACTTC
many 15 TRBJ2-1 TRBV7-2 NA CASSLAFRAYNEQFF TGTGCCAGCAGCTTAGCGTTTCGGGCCTACAATGAGCAGTTCTTC
NA 13 TRBJ1-6 TRBV25-1 NA CASTEGGARPLHF TGTGCCAGCACTGAGGGGGGGGCTCGACCCCTCCACTTT